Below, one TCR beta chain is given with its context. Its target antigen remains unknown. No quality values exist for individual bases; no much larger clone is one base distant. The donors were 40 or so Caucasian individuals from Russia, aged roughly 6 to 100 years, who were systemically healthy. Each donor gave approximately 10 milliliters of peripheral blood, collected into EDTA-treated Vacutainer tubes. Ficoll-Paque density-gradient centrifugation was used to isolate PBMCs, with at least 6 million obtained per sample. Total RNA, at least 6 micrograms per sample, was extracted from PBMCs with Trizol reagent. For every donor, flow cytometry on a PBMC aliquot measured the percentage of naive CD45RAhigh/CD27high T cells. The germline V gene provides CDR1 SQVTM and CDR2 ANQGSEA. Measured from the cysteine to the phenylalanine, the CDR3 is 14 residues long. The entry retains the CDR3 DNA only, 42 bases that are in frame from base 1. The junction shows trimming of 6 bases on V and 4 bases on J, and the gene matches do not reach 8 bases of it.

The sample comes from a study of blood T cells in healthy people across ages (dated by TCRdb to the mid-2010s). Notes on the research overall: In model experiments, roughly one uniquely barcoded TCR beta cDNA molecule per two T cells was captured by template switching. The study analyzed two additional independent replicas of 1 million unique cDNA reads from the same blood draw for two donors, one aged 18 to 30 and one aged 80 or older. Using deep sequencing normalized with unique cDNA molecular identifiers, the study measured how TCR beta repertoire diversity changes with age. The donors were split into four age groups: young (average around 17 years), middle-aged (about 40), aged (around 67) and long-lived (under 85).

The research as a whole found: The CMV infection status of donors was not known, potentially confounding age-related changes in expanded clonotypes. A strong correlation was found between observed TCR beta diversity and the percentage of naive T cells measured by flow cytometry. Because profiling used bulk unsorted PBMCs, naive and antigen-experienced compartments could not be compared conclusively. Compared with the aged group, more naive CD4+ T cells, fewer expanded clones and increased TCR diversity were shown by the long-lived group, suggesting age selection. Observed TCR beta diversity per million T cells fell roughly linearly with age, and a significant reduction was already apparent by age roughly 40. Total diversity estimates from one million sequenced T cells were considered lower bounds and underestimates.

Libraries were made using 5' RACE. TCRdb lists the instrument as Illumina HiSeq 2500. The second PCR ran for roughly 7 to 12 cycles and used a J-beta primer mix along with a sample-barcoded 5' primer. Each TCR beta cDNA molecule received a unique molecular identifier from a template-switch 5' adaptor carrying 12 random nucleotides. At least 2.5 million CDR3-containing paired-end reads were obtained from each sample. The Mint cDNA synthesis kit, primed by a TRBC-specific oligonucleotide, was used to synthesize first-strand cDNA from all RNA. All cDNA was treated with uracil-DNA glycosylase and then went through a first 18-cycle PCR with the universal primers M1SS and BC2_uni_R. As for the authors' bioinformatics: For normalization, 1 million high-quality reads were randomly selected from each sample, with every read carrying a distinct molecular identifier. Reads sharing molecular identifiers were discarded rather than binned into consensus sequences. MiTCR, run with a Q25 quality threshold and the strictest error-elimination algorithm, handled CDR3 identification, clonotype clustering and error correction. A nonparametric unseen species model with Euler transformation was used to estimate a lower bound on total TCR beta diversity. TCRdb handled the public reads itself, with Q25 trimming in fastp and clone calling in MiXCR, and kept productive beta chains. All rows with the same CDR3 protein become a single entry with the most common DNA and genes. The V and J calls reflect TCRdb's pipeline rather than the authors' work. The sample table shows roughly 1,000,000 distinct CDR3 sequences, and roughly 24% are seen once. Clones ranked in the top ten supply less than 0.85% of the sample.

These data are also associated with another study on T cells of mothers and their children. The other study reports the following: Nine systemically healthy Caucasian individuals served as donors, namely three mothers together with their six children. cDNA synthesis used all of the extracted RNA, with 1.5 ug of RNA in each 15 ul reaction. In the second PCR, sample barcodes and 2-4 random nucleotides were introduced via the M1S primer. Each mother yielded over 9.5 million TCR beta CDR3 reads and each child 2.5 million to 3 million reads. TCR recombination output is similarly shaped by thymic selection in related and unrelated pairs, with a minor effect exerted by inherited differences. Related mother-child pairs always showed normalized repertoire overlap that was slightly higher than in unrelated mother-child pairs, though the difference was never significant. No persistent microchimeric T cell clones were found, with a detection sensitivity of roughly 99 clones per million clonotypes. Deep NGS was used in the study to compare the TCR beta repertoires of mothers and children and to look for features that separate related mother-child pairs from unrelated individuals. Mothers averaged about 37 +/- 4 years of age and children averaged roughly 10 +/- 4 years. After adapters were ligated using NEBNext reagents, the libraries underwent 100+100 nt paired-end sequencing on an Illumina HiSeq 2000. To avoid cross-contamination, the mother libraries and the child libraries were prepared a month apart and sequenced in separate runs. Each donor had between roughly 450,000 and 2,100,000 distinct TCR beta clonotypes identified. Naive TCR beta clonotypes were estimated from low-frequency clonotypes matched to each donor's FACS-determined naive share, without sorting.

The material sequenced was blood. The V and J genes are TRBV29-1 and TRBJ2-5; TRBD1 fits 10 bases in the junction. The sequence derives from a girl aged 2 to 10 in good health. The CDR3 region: CSVTGTGVLETQYF. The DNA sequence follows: TGCAGCGTCACCGGGACAGGGGTTCTAGAGACCCAGTACTTC.